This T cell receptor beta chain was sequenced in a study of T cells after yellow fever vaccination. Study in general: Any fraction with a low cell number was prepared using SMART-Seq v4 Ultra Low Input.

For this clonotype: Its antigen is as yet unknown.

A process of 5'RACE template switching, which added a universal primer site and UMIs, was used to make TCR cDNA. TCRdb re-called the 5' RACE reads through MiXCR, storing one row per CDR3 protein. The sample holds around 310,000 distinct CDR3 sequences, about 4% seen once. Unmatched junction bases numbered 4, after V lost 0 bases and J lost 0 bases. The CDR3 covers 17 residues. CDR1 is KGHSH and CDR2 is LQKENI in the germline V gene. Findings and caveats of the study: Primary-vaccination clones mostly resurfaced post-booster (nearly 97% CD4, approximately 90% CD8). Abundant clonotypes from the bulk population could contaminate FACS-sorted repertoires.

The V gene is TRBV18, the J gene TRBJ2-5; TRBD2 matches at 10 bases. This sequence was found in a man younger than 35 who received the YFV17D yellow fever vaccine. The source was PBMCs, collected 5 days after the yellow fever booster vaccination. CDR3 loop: CASSPPAAGGYQETQYF. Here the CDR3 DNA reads TGTGCCAGCTCACCACCGGCAGCGGGGGGGTACCAAGAGACCCAGTACTTC. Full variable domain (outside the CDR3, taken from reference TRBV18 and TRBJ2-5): NAGVMQNPRHLVRRRGQEARLRCSPMKGHSHVYWYRQLPEEGLKFMVYLQKENIIDESGMPKERFSAEFPKEGPSILRIQQVVRGDSAAYFCASSPPAAGGYQETQYFGPGTRLLVL.